These 8 T cell receptor beta chains came from one sample sequenced in a study of blood T cell repertoires in COVID-19. Clones were sequenced by immunoSEQ multiplex PCR, and TCRdb holds only the in-frame ones, with some missing. The sample lists about 150,000 clones, approximately 88% seen once, with roughly 2.2% in the top ten. The source material was peripheral blood. These receptors were collected from a man between 65 and 85 years old with acute or convalescent COVID-19.

The chain links TRBV5-1 to TRBJ2-2; possibly TRBD1 for D (6 bases). There are 14 residues in the CDR3. CDR1 and CDR2 (germline): SGHRS, YFSETQ. The V gene lost 5 bases and the J gene lost 5 bases, with 13 bases spanning the gap. CDR3 nucleotides: TGCGCCAGCAGTCCCCGACAGGCGACCGGGGAGCTGTTTTTT. This gives the protein CASSPRQATGELFF.

The rearrangement joins TRBV4-2 to TRBJ1-3; 8 bases line up with TRBD1. Germline V gene lookup returns CDR1 LGHNA and CDR2 YNFKEQ. The CDR3 length is 18 residues. Unmatched junction bases numbered 13, after V lost 2 bases and J lost 4 bases. For the CDR3, the DNA is TGTGCCAGCAGCCAAACGTACCTCGGACAGGGCTCAGGAAACACCATATATTTT. As protein: CASSQTYLGQGSGNTIYF.

This clone was observed a single time. CDR3 protein: CASSAQMQNTEAFF. CDR3 in DNA: TGTGCCAGCAGCGCACAGATGCAGAACACTGAAGCTTTCTTT. This chain joins TRBV7-9 and TRBJ1-1; D is uncertain. V dropped 5 bases and J dropped 1 base, with 11 bases sitting between them. The CDR3 consists of 14 residues. CDR1 SEHNR and CDR2 FQNEAQ come from the germline V gene (reference sequence).

Here the CDR3 reads CATSRGSGSGYNEQFF. The CDR3 DNA follows: TGTGCCACCAGCAGAGGTTCAGGATCAGGTTACAATGAGCAGTTCTTC. The rearrangement uses TRBV15 and TRBJ2-1; D call uncertain. The CDR3 extends over 16 amino acids. The germline V gene has CDR1 LNHNV and CDR2 YYDKDF (reference sequence). V was pared by 1 base and J by 4 bases, with 14 bases between.

The rearrangement uses TRBV5-1 and TRBJ2-1; the D gene is possibly TRBD1 (5 bases). This CDR3 contains 14 residues. Trimming took off 4 bases at V and 5 bases at J, with 13 bases between the two ends. The germline V gene has CDR1 SGHRS and CDR2 YFSETQ. DNA of the CDR3: TGCGCCAGCAGCCCAGGGATGTCCCACAATGAGCAGTTCTTC. Encoded protein: CASSPGMSHNEQFF.

V and J are TRBV7-3 and TRBJ1-2; TRBD1 agrees at 8 bases. Unmatched junction bases numbered 7, after V lost 5 bases and J lost 8 bases. Per germline, CDR1 SGHTA and CDR2 FQGTGA. The CDR3 contains 13 residues. For the CDR3, the DNA is TGTGCCAGCAGCGCCCGGACAGGGTTAGGCTACACCTTC. It codes for CASSARTGLGYTF. Combining the CDR3 with reference TRBV7-3 and TRBJ1-2 gives the whole variable domain GAGVSQTPSNKVTEKGKYVELRCDPISGHTALYWYRQSLGQGPEFLIYFQGTGAADDSGLPNDRFFAVRPEGSVSTLKIQRTERGDSAVYLCASSARTGLGYTFGSGTRLTVV.

V usage is TRBV18 and J usage is TRBJ2-1; D remains unclear. The CDR3 has 15 residues. Germline lookup yields CDR1 KGHSH and CDR2 LQKENI. Trimming shortened V by 6 bases and J by 0 bases, and 12 bases separated the two germline ends. CDR3 DNA: TGTGCCAGCTCTTCAGGCCCGAGCTCCTACAATGAGCAGTTCTTC. Its protein product is CASSSGPSSYNEQFF.

V is TRBV28 and J is TRBJ1-2; D is perhaps TRBD1 (5 bases). CDR3 length equals 13 residues. V lost 6 bases to trimming and J lost 2 bases, with 10 bases between them. Germline loops: CDR1 MDHEN, CDR2 SYDVKM. As DNA, the CDR3 is TGTGCCAGCAGCCCCCCAGGGAACTATGGCTACACCTTC. Protein sequence: CASSPPGNYGYTF.